Reported below is one TCR beta chain. Its specificity is not known. The data are from a study of T-cell memory formation after mild COVID-19. The overall study: TCR clusters mostly belonged to single donors. Study results and limitations: Researchers report contracting CD4+ clones mostly in CM and EM, with CD8+ clones in EMRA. Nothing confirmed that second-wave clones peaking on day 37 were specific for SARS-CoV-2.

CDR3 size: 14 residues. The germline V gene has CDR1 SGHTA and CDR2 FQGTGA. V lost 5 bases, J lost 6 bases, and 16 bases lay in between. Constant-segment primers and 5'RACE yielded cDNA libraries for TCR alpha and TCR beta, each carrying sample barcodes and UMIs. From the 5' RACE reads, TCRdb called clonotypes with MiXCR, one entry per CDR3 protein. The table includes 75,000 to 95,000 distinct CDR3 sequences, about 15% detected once. The clonotype was recovered from a man between 18 and 35 years old who had mild COVID-19 (a few samples of this study predate the infection). Cell type and time point are not known. Sequenced: PBMCs or a T cell subset sorted from them (not recorded which). The chain is built from TRBV7-3 and TRBJ1-1; tentatively, D is TRBD1 (5 bases). Written as DNA, the CDR3 is TGTGCCAGCAGCCCGGGCCCAGGGTTCCCTGAAGCTTTCTTT. Translation: CASSPGPGFPEAFF.